Listed below are T cell receptor beta chains from one sample, sequenced in a study of blood T cell repertoires in COVID-19. Assay: immunoSEQ multiplex PCR; the TCRdb copy retains only in-frame clones and omits some. Among under 130,000 clones, about 90% were seen once, and the ten largest hold under 8%. Sequences were obtained from peripheral blood. All receptors derive from a human donor in a cohort sampled during active COVID-19. CDR3s include the opening cysteine and the closing phenylalanine or tryptophan. D genes are given only for firm matches. Clone size is stated in some rows and not others, as once, few, many or a class when expanded.

TRBJ1-4 - - TRBV10-3 CAISEMEKGGREKLFF TGTGCCATCAGTGAGATGGAAAAGGGAGGGCGTGAAAAACTGTTTTTT
TRBJ1-1 - - TRBV19 CASIGRGLVAEAFF TGTGCCAGTATCGGGCGGGGGTTAGTCGCTGAAGCTTTCTTT
TRBJ2-7 - TRBD2 TRBV30 CAWKRGYGYEQYF TGTGCCTGGAAGCGGGGGTATGGGTACGAGCAGTACTTC
TRBJ1-2 - - TRBV5-5 CASSGPGVVDYGYTF TGTGCCAGCAGCGGACCAGGGGTTGTCGACTATGGCTACACCTTC
TRBJ2-1 - TRBD2 TRBV27 CASSLTSGTHNEQFF TGTGCCAGCAGCTTGACTAGCGGGACCCACAATGAGCAGTTCTTC
TRBJ2-5 - - TRBV24-1 CATSDLETATQETQYF TGTGCCACCAGTGATTTAGAGACAGCCACCCAAGAGACCCAGTACTTC
TRBJ1-6 few - TRBV2 CASSGVGPGGGSPLHF TGTGCCAGCAGTGGAGTGGGACCGGGCGGGGGATCACCCCTCCACTTT
TRBJ2-1 - TRBD1 TRBV19 CATRGTPLRNNEQFF TGTGCCACCAGGGGGACGCCCCTTCGTAACAATGAGCAGTTCTTC
TRBJ2-3 few TRBD2 TRBV7-8 CASSLELAGEGDTQYF TGTGCCAGCAGCTTAGAACTAGCGGGAGAGGGAGATACGCAGTATTTT
TRBJ2-7 - TRBD1 TRBV10-3 CAISRAGGSYEQYF TGTGCCATCAGTAGGGCAGGGGGTAGCTACGAGCAGTACTTC
TRBJ2-3 - - TRBV5-4 CASSLSGTSTDTQYF TGTGCCAGCAGCTTATCGGGGACTAGCACAGATACGCAGTATTTT
TRBJ1-2 - TRBD1 TRBV2 CASSEGPGQGVLGFYGYTF TGTGCCAGCAGTGAAGGCCCGGGACAGGGAGTTTTGGGCTTCTATGGCTACACCTTC
TRBJ2-3 - TRBD2 TRBV30 CAWRDTSGAGSDTQYF TGTGCCTGGAGAGACACTAGCGGGGCAGGGTCAGATACGCAGTATTTT
TRBJ2-5 - - TRBV27 CASSFVYQETQYF TGTGCCAGCAGTTTCGTCTACCAAGAGACCCAGTACTTC
TRBJ2-3 - TRBD1 TRBV7-3 CASSLYGTGGAGDTQYF TGTGCCAGCAGCTTATACGGGACAGGGGGCGCGGGGGATACGCAGTATTTT
TRBJ2-2 - - TRBV28 CASITSTEANTGELFF TGTGCCAGCATAACGTCGACAGAAGCTAACACCGGGGAGCTGTTTTTT
TRBJ1-1 once - TRBV7-3 CASSLSGGDGAFF TGTGCCAGCAGCTTATCTGGGGGCGATGGAGCTTTCTTT
TRBJ1-1 - TRBD1 TRBV7-9 CASSLQGAIASTEAFF TGTGCCAGCAGCCTACAGGGGGCGATCGCTTCCACTGAAGCTTTCTTT
TRBJ1-1 - - TRBV9 CASSGRTAENTEAFF TGTGCCAGCAGCGGGAGGACGGCGGAGAACACTGAAGCTTTCTTT
TRBJ1-1 - - TRBV3-1/TRBV3-2 CASSPSGQHTEAFF TGTGCCAGCAGCCCCTCAGGACAACACACTGAAGCTTTCTTT
TRBJ1-2 - - TRBV30 CAWSVQRGAGGYTF TGTGCCTGGAGTGTACAACGGGGGGCGGGAGGCTACACCTTC
TRBJ1-1 - TRBD1 TRBV7-9 CASSLAGQGDGAFF TGTGCCAGCAGCTTAGCTGGACAGGGGGATGGAGCTTTCTTT
TRBJ2-1 once TRBD2 TRBV6-5 CASKRVAGQGNEQFF TGTGCCAGCAAGCGGGTAGCGGGGCAAGGTAATGAGCAGTTCTTC
TRBJ2-3 once TRBD1 TRBV2 CASTDREGTDTQYF TGTGCCAGCACCGACAGGGAAGGCACAGATACGCAGTATTTT
TRBJ2-5 - TRBD2 TRBV28 CASSLSPAGTSVETQYF TGTGCCAGCAGTTTATCCCCGGCCGGGACTAGCGTTGAGACCCAGTACTTC
TRBJ1-5 - TRBD1 TRBV29-1 CSVGTGDQPQHF TGCAGCGTCGGGACAGGGGATCAGCCCCAGCATTTT
TRBJ1-1 - - TRBV11-3 CASSLGRSEAFF TGTGCCAGCAGCTTAGGCAGATCTGAAGCTTTCTTT
TRBJ2-7 once TRBD2 TRBV28 CASSARLASVDEQYF TGTGCCAGCAGTGCCCGACTAGCCAGTGTGGACGAGCAGTACTTC
TRBJ2-3 - TRBD2 TRBV7-9 CASSLGREADTQYF TGTGCCAGCAGCTTAGGGCGGGAGGCAGATACGCAGTATTTT
TRBJ2-5 - TRBD2 TRBV15 CATSPLPASGGARKTQYF TGTGCCACCAGCCCACTGCCCGCTAGCGGGGGCGCCAGGAAGACCCAGTACTTC
TRBJ2-2 once - TRBV27 CASSPLHRGGTGELFF TGTGCCAGCAGTCCCTTGCACAGGGGAGGCACCGGGGAGCTGTTTTTT
TRBJ2-5 - TRBD2 TRBV2 CAGGLVAETQYF TGTGCCGGCGGACTAGTCGCCGAGACCCAGTACTTC
TRBJ1-4 - - TRBV6-5 CASSLNEKLFF TGTGCCAGCAGCTTAAATGAAAAACTGTTTTTT
TRBJ2-7 - - TRBV4-2 CASSQEGGSASYEQYF TGTGCCAGCAGCCAAGAAGGGGGAAGCGCATCCTACGAGCAGTACTTC
TRBJ1-2 - TRBD1 TRBV6-5 CASRPTGGDYGYTF TGTGCCAGCAGACCAACAGGGGGCGACTATGGCTACACCTTC
TRBJ1-3 - - TRBV6-1 CASSDPTGLSSGNTIYF TGTGCCAGCAGTGACCCGACAGGCCTGAGCTCTGGAAACACCATATATTTT
TRBJ1-1 - - TRBV4-1 CASSQYVSMNTEAFF TGCGCCAGCAGCCAATACGTTAGCATGAACACTGAAGCTTTCTTT
TRBJ2-3 - - TRBV24-1 CATSEGTGLSTDTQYF TGTGCCACCAGTGAGGGCACGGGACTGAGTACAGATACGCAGTATTTT
TRBJ2-7 - - TRBV28 CASSFARYEQYF TGTGCCAGCAGTTTCGCGCGGTACGAGCAGTACTTC
TRBJ2-7 - TRBD1 TRBV28 CASSLGQGAGYEQYF TGTGCCAGCAGTTTAGGGCAGGGGGCGGGATACGAGCAGTACTTC
TRBJ1-1 - - TRBV19 CASSPRAVTGLTEAFF TGTGCCAGTAGTCCACGCGCGGTGACAGGCCTCACTGAAGCTTTCTTT
TRBJ2-1 - - TRBV20-1 CSASRLVSYNEQFF TGCAGTGCTAGTAGGCTAGTGTCCTACAATGAGCAGTTCTTC
TRBJ2-1 - TRBD2 TRBV7-8 CASSYLRGSSYNEQFF TGTGCCAGCAGCTATCTTCGCGGGAGCTCCTACAATGAGCAGTTCTTC
TRBJ2-1 - TRBD1 TRBV10-3 CATLGGYHNEQFF TGTGCCACCCTAGGGGGCTATCACAATGAGCAGTTCTTC
TRBJ1-6 few - TRBV11-2 CASSLDWRSSPLHF TGTGCCAGCAGCTTAGACTGGAGGAGTTCACCCCTCCACTTT
TRBJ2-6 - - TRBV18 CASSPSRDSESGANVLTF TGTGCCAGCTCACCTTCACGGGACTCCGAGTCTGGGGCCAACGTCCTGACTTTC
TRBJ2-7 - TRBD2 TRBV29-1 CSVSSGSYEQYF TGCAGCGTTTCTAGCGGGTCCTACGAGCAGTACTTC
TRBJ2-2 - TRBD2 TRBV7-4 CASSLVGTSGGSGTGELFF TGTGCCAGCAGCTTAGTGGGGACTAGCGGGGGGTCGGGCACCGGGGAGCTGTTTTTT
TRBJ2-1 - - TRBV7-3 CASSPPGGSYNEQFF TGTGCCAGCAGCCCCCCAGGGGGGTCCTACAATGAGCAGTTCTTC
TRBJ2-7 - - TRBV5-6 CASSFGAGEQYF TGTGCCAGCAGCTTCGGTGCAGGAGAGCAGTACTTC
TRBJ2-1 - - TRBV27 CASSPGLNEQFF TGTGCCAGCAGTCCAGGACTCAATGAGCAGTTCTTC
TRBJ2-1 - TRBD1 TRBV7-9 CASSLGAGQGNEQFF TGTGCCAGCAGCTTAGGAGCGGGACAGGGGAATGAGCAGTTCTTC
TRBJ2-7 - - TRBV5-5 CASSLPRAYEQYF TGTGCCAGCAGCTTGCCCAGGGCCTACGAGCAGTACTTC
TRBJ2-3 - TRBD1 TRBV4-2 CASSQETGAFTDTQYF TGTGCCAGCAGCCAAGAGACAGGGGCTTTCACAGATACGCAGTATTTT
TRBJ2-5 once - TRBV18 CASSPVPAETQYF TGTGCCAGCTCACCTGTACCAGCGGAGACCCAGTACTTC
TRBJ2-1 - TRBD2 TRBV3-1/TRBV3-2 CASSQSFGTSGVEQFF TGTGCCAGCAGCCAAAGTTTTGGGACTAGCGGGGTAGAGCAGTTCTTC
TRBJ2-7 - TRBD1 TRBV5-1 CASSLGTGPREQYF TGCGCCAGCAGCTTGGGGACAGGGCCACGCGAGCAGTACTTC
TRBJ1-1 once - TRBV6-1 CASSEGAGRGTEAFF TGTGCCAGCAGTGAAGGGGCCGGTAGGGGAACTGAAGCTTTCTTT
TRBJ2-7 - TRBD2 TRBV7-9 CASSLTGLPSYEQYF TGTGCCAGCAGCTTAACGGGACTACCCTCCTACGAGCAGTACTTC